These T cell receptor beta chains were read from a single sample in a study of somatic mutations in cytotoxic T cells in rheumatoid arthritis. Assay: immunoSEQ multiplex PCR; the TCRdb copy retains only in-frame clones and omits some. The sample shows around 3,500 clones, about 84% of them seen only once. Sample: CD8+ T cells sorted from blood. The receptors derive from a man aged 35-49 years with rheumatoid arthritis. Both conserved end residues are trimmed from each CDR3. Each record gives: V gene, clone size, J gene, D gene, CDR3 protein. A D gene is named only where the DNA matches it firmly. Size tells how often a clone was seen (once, few, many) or the class of an expanded clone, and some rows leave it out.

V gene: TRBV30
clone size: NA
J gene: TRBJ1-1
D gene: NA
CDR3 protein: AWSSGQGNTEAF

V gene: TRBV27
clone size: NA
J gene: TRBJ2-3
D gene: TRBD2
CDR3 protein: ASSWGVGGRTDTQY

V gene: TRBV19
clone size: NA
J gene: TRBJ2-5
D gene: TRBD1
CDR3 protein: ASTDRVGETQY

V gene: TRBV15
clone size: NA
J gene: TRBJ2-1
D gene: NA
CDR3 protein: ATSRDRRYNEQF

V gene: TRBV28
clone size: NA
J gene: TRBJ1-3
D gene: NA
CDR3 protein: ASSSPYSGNTIY

V gene: TRBV4-2
clone size: NA
J gene: TRBJ2-1
D gene: TRBD2
CDR3 protein: ASSQDGLAGGNEQF

V gene: TRBV30
clone size: NA
J gene: TRBJ1-3
D gene: NA
CDR3 protein: AWTQGGNTIY

V gene: TRBV6-1
clone size: NA
J gene: TRBJ1-4
D gene: NA
CDR3 protein: ASSVRGTNEKLF

V gene: TRBV7-9
clone size: NA
J gene: TRBJ2-2
D gene: TRBD1
CDR3 protein: ASSLEILRDRGHTGELF

V gene: TRBV15
clone size: NA
J gene: TRBJ2-1
D gene: NA
CDR3 protein: ATSREGLAVPYNEQF

V gene: TRBV5-1
clone size: NA
J gene: TRBJ1-1
D gene: TRBD1
CDR3 protein: ASSLAGGYTEAF

V gene: TRBV11-2
clone size: NA
J gene: TRBJ2-7
D gene: TRBD2
CDR3 protein: ASSVTLLAGGYEQY

V gene: TRBV30
clone size: NA
J gene: TRBJ2-1
D gene: NA
CDR3 protein: AWSVERLAREQF

V gene: TRBV9
clone size: NA
J gene: TRBJ2-1
D gene: TRBD2
CDR3 protein: ASSAPSGRSNNEQF

V gene: TRBV4-1
clone size: NA
J gene: TRBJ2-1
D gene: TRBD2
CDR3 protein: ASTRGLAGVDEQF

V gene: TRBV2
clone size: NA
J gene: TRBJ1-3
D gene: NA
CDR3 protein: ASIRGLSSGNTIY

V gene: TRBV15
clone size: NA
J gene: TRBJ2-1
D gene: NA
CDR3 protein: AVSLSYNEQF

V gene: TRBV6-1
clone size: NA
J gene: TRBJ1-1
D gene: NA
CDR3 protein: ASSIDLEVTEAF

V gene: TRBV27
clone size: NA
J gene: TRBJ1-1
D gene: NA
CDR3 protein: ASFSPRDTEAF

V gene: TRBV6-1
clone size: few
J gene: TRBJ2-7
D gene: NA
CDR3 protein: ASSEVGDKYEQY

V gene: TRBV28
clone size: NA
J gene: TRBJ2-7
D gene: TRBD1
CDR3 protein: ASRGTGLREQY

V gene: TRBV29-1
clone size: NA
J gene: TRBJ2-1
D gene: NA
CDR3 protein: SVEPSRGGSYNEQF

V gene: TRBV5-5
clone size: NA
J gene: TRBJ1-2
D gene: NA
CDR3 protein: ASSLAEGVMNYGYT

V gene: TRBV6-5
clone size: NA
J gene: TRBJ1-1
D gene: NA
CDR3 protein: ASSLSMNTEAF

V gene: TRBV4-1
clone size: NA
J gene: TRBJ2-7
D gene: NA
CDR3 protein: ASSHLPPGTFEAEQY

V gene: TRBV6-4
clone size: NA
J gene: TRBJ2-1
D gene: TRBD1
CDR3 protein: ASQGTGGGDEQF

V gene: TRBV27
clone size: NA
J gene: TRBJ2-7
D gene: TRBD2
CDR3 protein: ASSSWGLAGGRGYEQY

V gene: TRBV27
clone size: NA
J gene: TRBJ2-7
D gene: NA
CDR3 protein: ASSPDIYEQY